This T cell receptor (beta chain) was observed in a study of cytomegalovirus exposure and HLA in healthy donors. For this clone: What it recognizes is unknown.

Study conclusions and caveats: Some TCR beta chains (more than 150 of them) were listed as cytomegalovirus-associated. Reportedly, HLA-A and HLA-B alleles of most subjects were accurately predicted from TCR beta.

Both 60 Vbeta primers and 13 Jbeta primers went into the PCR. Some clones are missing from TCRdb's copy, which holds only in-frame ones; the method was immunoSEQ multiplex PCR. The sample has some 180,000 clones; about 79% are singletons. The CDR3 sequence is 17 residues long. Germline V lookup: CDR1 MNHNS, CDR2 SASEGT. Trimming removed 1 base from V and 3 bases from J, with 16 bases in between. Sequences were obtained from PBMCs. The receptor was isolated from a man in his late teens or twenties in good health and CMV-seronegative. The chain employs TRBV6-1 and TRBJ1-5; D is possibly TRBD1 (5 bases). The CDR3 nucleotides read TGTGCCAGCAGTGAAGTATTAGGGGCTCCCCCCAATCAGCCCCAGCATTTT. Residues: CASSEVLGAPPNQPQHF.